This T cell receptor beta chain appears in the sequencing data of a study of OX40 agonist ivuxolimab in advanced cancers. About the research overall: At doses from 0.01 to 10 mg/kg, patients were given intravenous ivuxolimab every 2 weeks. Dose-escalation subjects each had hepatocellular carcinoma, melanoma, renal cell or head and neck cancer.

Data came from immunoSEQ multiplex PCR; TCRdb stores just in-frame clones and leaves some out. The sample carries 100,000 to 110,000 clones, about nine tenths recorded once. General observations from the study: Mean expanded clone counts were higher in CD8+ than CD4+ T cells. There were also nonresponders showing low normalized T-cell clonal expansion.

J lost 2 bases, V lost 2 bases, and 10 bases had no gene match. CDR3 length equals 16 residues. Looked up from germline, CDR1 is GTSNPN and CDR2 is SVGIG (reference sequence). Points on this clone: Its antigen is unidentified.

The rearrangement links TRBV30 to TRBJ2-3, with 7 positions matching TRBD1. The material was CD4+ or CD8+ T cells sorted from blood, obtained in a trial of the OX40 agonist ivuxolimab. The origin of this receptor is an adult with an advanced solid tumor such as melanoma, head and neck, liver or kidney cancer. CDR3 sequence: CAWSPQDRLYTDTQYF. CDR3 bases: TGTGCCTGGAGTCCGCAGGACAGGTTATACACAGATACGCAGTATTTT.